The present TCR beta chain was sequenced within a study of blood T cell repertoires in COVID-19. Study-level information: The United States, Italy and Spain were the sources of the acute and convalescent COVID-19 samples. T cells, B-cell-depleted T cells, or PBMCs provided the cDNA or gDNA that served as material.

This CDR3 contains 15 residues. Germline lookup yields CDR1 SNHLY and CDR2 FYNNEI. V was shortened by 3 bases and J by 3 bases, with 9 bases between the two germline ends. In the original processing: Cell counts per sample came from amplifying reference gene primers. Measured with immunoSEQ multiplex PCR; TCRdb has only the in-frame clones, and not every one. D and trimming were read from the DNA, whereas the V and J calls and clone size are those reported in that table. The sample carries about 100,000 clones, 84% recorded once. Sequencing was carried out using peripheral blood. The TCR sequence derives from a man aged 35 to 55 with active or convalescent COVID-19. The genes are TRBV2 and TRBJ1-6; D is unresolved. CDR3 sequence: CASSDGLHYNSPLHF. The CDR3 DNA sequence: TGTGCCAGCAGTGACGGACTGCACTATAATTCACCCCTCCACTTT.